Below, 5 T cell receptor beta chains from the same sample are listed, as sequenced in a study of graft-versus-host responses after intestinal transplantation. Researchers processed graft tissue to release intraepithelial and lamina propria lymphocytes. Sequencing used immunoSEQ multiplex PCR; TCRdb keeps in-frame clones, though not all of them. This sample yields more than 4,000 clones, of which 85% are seen a single time; over 9.5% belongs to the top ten. The input for sequencing was ileum tissue, taken 156 days after intestinal transplant. Receptors were obtained from a human patient who received an intestinal transplant, so some T cells may come from the graft donor.

This rearrangement joins TRBV7-9 to TRBJ2-7; 8 bases align to TRBD1. The CDR3 covers 15 residues. Germline trimming cut 2 bases from V and 3 bases from J; bases unmatched to any gene: 6. Germline V gene sequence: CDR1 SEHNR, CDR2 FQNEAQ (reference sequence). CDR3 coding DNA: TGTGCCAGCAGCTTAACGGACAGGGTAGACTACGAGCAGTACTTC. This encodes CASSLTDRVDYEQYF.

V usage is TRBV6-4 and J usage is TRBJ2-6, with no clear D. Per the germline V gene, CDR1 is MRHNA and CDR2 is SNTAGT. This CDR3 has 15 amino acids. Trimming removed 0 bases from V and 1 base from J, with 4 bases in between. CDR3 residues: CASSDSGSGANVLTF. CDR3 coding DNA: TGTGCCAGCAGTGACTCTGGGTCTGGGGCCAACGTCCTGACTTTC.

V is TRBV6-5 and J is TRBJ2-3; D not resolved. Trimming pared 0 bases from V and 6 bases from J, leaving 10 bases between. CDR1 MNHEY and CDR2 SVGAGI come from the germline V gene. The CDR3 sequence is 14 residues long. The CDR3 region is CASSYSIPSDTQYF. The CDR3 region has the DNA TGTGCCAGCAGTTACTCGATTCCCTCGGATACGCAGTATTTT.

This chain joins TRBV28 and TRBJ2-1; TRBD2 is a possible D gene (7 bases). The germline CDR1 and CDR2 sequences are MDHEN and SYDVKM. Trimming removed 3 bases at V and 4 bases at J, with 13 bases between. This CDR3 is built from 15 residues. Written as DNA, the CDR3 is TGTGCCAGCAGTTTTCTGGCGGGGGCGTACAATGAGCAGTTCTTC. Amino acid sequence: CASSFLAGAYNEQFF.

The rearrangement links TRBV7-9 to TRBJ2-1; the match to TRBD2 covers 9 bases. Trimming removed 0 bases from V and 2 bases from J; junction bases left unmatched: 2. Germline V CDR1 and CDR2: SEHNR, FQNEAQ (reference sequence). CDR3 length: 16 amino acids. This CDR3 is CASSLAREGPYNEQFF. DNA of the CDR3: TGTGCCAGCAGCTTAGCGCGGGAGGGCCCCTACAATGAGCAGTTCTTC.